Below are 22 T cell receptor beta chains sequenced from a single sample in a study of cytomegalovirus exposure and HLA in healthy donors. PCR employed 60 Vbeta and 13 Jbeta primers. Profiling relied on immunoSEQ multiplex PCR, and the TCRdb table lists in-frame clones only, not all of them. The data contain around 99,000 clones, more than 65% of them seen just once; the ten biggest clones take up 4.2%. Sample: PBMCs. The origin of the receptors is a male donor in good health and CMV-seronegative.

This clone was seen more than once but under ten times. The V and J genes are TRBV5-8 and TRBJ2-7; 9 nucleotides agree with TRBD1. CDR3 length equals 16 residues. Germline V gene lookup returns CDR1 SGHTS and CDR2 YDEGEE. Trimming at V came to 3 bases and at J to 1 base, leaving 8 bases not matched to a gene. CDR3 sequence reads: CASSSPGTGFSYEQYF. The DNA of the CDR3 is TGTGCCAGCAGCTCCCCCGGGACAGGGTTTTCCTACGAGCAGTACTTC.

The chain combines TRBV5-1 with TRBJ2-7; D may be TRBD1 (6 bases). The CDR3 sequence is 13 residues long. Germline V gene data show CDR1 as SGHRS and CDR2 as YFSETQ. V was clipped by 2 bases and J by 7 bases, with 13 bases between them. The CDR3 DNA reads TGCGCCAGCAGCTTCGACAGGTCTGGAGAGCAGTACTTC. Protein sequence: CASSFDRSGEQYF.

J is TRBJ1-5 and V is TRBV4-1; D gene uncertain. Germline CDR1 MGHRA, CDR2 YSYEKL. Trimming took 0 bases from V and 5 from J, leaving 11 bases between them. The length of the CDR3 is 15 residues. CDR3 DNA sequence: TGCGCCAGCAGCCAAGAAACGGGGAGCCATCAGCCCCAGCATTTT. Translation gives CASSQETGSHQPQHF.

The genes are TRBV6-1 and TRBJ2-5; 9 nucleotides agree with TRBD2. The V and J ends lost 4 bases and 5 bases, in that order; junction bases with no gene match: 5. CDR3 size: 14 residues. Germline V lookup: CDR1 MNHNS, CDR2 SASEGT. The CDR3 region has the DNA TGTGCCAGCAGTGGCGGGAGGGCCAGTGAGACCCAGTACTTC. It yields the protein CASSGGRASETQYF.

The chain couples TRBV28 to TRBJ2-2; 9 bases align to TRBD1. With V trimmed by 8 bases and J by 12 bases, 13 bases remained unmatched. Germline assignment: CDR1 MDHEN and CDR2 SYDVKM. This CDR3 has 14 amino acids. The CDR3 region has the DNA TGTGCCAGCCTCCTAAATCTCGGACAGGGGAAGCTGTTTTTT. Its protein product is CASLLNLGQGKLFF.

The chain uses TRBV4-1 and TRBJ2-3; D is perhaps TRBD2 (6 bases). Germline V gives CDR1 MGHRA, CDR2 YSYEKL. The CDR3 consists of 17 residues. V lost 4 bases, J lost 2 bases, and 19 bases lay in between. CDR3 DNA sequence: TGCGCCAGCAGCCTTTCTGGGGACTGGATTAACACAGATACGCAGTATTTT. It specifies CASSLSGDWINTDTQYF.

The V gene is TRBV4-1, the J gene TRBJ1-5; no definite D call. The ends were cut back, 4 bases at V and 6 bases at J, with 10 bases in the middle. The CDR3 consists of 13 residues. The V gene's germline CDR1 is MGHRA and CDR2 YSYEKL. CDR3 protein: CASSRVPSQPQHF. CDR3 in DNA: TGCGCCAGCAGCCGAGTCCCTTCTCAGCCCCAGCATTTT.

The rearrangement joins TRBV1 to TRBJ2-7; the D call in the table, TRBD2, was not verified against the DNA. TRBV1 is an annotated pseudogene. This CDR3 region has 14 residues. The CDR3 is CTSSTWEGPYEQYF. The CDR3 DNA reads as TGCACCAGCAGCACGTGGGAGGGTCCCTACGAGCAGTACTTC.

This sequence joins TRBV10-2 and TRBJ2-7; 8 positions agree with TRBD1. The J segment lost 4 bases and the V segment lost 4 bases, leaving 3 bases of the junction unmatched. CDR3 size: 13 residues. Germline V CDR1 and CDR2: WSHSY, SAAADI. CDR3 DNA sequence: TGCGCCAGCAGTGGGGACAGGAGTTACGAGCAGTACTTC. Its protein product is CASSGDRSYEQYF.

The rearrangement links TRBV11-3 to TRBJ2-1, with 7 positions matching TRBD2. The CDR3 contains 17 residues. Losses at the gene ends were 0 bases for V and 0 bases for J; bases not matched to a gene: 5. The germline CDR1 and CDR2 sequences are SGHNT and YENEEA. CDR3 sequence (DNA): TGTGCCAGCAGCTTAGATCATCCGGGAGGCTCCTACAATGAGCAGTTCTTC. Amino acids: CASSLDHPGGSYNEQFF.

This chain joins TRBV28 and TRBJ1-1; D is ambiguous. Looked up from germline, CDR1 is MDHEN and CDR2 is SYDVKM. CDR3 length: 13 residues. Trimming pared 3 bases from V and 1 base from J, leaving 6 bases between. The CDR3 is CASSFRQNTEAFF. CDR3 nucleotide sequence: TGTGCCAGCAGTTTCCGACAGAACACTGAAGCTTTCTTT.

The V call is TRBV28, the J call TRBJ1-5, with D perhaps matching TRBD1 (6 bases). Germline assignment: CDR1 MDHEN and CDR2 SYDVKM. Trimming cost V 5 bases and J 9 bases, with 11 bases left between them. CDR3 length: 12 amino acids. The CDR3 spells CASSGGNRPQHF. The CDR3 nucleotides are TGTGCCAGCAGTGGGGGCAACCGGCCCCAGCATTTT. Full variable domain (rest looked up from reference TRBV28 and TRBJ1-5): DVKVTQSSRYLVKRTGEKVFLECVQDMDHENMFWYRQDPGLGLRLIYFSYDVKMKEKGDIPEGYSVSREKKERFSLILESASTNQTSMYLCASSGGNRPQHFGDGTRLSIL.

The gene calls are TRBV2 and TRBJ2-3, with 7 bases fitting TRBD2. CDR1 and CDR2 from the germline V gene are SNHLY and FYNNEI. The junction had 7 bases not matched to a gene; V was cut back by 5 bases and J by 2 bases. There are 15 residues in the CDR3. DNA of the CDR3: TGTGCCAGCAGTCTTCGGGAGGTGCACACAGATACGCAGTATTTT. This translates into CASSLREVHTDTQYF.

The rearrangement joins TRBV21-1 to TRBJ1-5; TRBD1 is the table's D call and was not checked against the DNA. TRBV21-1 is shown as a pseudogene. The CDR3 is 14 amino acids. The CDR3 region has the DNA TGTGCCAGCAGCGGACAGGGAGGGGATCAGCCCCAGCATTTT. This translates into CASSGQGGDQPQHF.

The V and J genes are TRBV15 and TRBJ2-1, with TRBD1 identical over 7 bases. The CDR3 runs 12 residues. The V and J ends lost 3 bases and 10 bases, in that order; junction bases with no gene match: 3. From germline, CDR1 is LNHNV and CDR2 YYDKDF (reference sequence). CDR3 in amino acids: CATSSLRGEQFF. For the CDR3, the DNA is TGTGCCACCAGCAGTCTCAGGGGGGAGCAGTTCTTC.

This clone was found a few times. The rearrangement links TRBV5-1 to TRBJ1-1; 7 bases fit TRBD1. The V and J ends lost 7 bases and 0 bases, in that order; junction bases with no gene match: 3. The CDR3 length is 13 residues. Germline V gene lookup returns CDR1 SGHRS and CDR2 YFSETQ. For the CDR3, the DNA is TGCGCCAGCCGGGACAGCCTGAACACTGAAGCTTTCTTT. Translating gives CASRDSLNTEAFF.

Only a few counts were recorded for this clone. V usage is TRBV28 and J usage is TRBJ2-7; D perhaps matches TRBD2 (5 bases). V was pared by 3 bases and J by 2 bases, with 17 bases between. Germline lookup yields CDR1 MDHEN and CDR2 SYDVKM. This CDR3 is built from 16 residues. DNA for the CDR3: TGTGCCAGCAGTTTTTTTTCCAGCGGAATAGCCTACGAGCAGTACTTC. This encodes CASSFFSSGIAYEQYF. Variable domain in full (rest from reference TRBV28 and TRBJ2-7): DVKVTQSSRYLVKRTGEKVFLECVQDMDHENMFWYRQDPGLGLRLIYFSYDVKMKEKGDIPEGYSVSREKKERFSLILESASTNQTSMYLCASSFFSSGIAYEQYFGPGTRLTVT.

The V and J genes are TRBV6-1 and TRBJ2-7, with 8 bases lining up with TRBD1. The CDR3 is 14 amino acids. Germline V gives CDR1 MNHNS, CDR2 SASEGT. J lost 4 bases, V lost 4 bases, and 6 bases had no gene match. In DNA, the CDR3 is TGTGCCAGCAGTGTCCTGGACAGGGTATACGAGCAGTACTTC. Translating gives CASSVLDRVYEQYF.

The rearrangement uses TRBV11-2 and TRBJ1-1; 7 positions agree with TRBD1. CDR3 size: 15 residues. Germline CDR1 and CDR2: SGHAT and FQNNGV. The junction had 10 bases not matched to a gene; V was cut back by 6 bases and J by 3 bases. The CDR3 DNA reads TGTGCCAGCAGTCGACAGGGATTGGGGCACACTGAAGCTTTCTTT. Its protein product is CASSRQGLGHTEAFF.

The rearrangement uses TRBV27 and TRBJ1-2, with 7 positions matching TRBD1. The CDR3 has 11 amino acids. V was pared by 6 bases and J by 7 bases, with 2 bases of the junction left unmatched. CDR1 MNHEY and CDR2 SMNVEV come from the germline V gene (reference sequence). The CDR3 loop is CASRTGIGYTF. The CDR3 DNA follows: TGTGCCAGCAGGACAGGGATTGGCTACACCTTC.

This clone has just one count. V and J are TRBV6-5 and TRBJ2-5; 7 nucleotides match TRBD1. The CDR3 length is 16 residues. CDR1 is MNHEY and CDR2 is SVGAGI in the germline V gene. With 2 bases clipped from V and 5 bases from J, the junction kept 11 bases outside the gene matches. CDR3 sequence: CASSYLQGPPRETQYF. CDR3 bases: TGTGCCAGCAGTTACCTACAGGGGCCCCCCCGTGAGACCCAGTACTTC.

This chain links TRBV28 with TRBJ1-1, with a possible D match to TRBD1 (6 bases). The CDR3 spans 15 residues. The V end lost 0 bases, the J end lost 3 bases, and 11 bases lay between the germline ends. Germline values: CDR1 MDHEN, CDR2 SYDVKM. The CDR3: CASSLWTGGDTEAFF. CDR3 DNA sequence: TGTGCCAGCAGTTTATGGACAGGTGGGGACACTGAAGCTTTCTTT.